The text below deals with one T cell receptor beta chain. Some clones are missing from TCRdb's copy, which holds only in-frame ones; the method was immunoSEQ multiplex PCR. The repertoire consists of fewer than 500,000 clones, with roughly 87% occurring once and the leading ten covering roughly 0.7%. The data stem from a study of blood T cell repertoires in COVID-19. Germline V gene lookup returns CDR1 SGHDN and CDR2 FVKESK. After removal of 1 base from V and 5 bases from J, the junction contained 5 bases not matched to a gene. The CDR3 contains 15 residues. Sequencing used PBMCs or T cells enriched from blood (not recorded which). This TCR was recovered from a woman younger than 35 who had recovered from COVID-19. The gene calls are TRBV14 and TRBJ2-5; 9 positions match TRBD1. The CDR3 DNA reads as TGTGCCAGCAGCCAAGGGACAGGGGCAGGGGAGACCCAGTACTTC. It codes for CASSQGTGAGETQYF.